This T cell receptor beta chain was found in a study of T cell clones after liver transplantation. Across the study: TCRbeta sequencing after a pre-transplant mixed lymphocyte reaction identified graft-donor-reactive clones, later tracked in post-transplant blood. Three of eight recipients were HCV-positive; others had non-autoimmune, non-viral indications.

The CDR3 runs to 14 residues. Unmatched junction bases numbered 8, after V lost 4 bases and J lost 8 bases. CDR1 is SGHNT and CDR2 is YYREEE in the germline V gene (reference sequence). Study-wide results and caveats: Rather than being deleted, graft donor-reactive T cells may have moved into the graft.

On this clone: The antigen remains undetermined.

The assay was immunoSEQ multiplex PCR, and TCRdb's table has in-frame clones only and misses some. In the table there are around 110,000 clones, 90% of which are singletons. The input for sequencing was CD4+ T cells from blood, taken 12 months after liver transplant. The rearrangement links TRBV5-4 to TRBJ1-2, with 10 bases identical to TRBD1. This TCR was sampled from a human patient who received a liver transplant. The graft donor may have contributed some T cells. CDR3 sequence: CASSERQGARGYTF. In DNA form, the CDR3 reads TGTGCCAGCAGCGAAAGACAGGGGGCGAGGGGCTACACCTTC.